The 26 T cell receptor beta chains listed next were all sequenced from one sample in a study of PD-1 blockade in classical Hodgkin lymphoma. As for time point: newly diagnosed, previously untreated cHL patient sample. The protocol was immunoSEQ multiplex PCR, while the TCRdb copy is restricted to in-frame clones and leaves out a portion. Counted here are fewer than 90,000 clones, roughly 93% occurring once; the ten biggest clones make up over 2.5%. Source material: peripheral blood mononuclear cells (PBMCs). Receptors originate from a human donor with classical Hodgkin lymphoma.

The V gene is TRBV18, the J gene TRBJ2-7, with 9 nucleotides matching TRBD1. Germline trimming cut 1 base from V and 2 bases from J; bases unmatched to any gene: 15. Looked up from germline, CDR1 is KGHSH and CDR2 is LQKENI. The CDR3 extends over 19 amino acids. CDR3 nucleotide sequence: TGTGCCAGCTCACCACTTCAGGTCGGTAGGACAGGGGTCCCCTACGAGCAGTACTTC. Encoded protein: CASSPLQVGRTGVPYEQYF.

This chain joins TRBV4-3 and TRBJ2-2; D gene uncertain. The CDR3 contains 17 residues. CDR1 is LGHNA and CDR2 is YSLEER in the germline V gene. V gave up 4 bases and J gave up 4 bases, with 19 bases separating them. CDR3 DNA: TGCGCCAGCAGCCTCCTTAGCCCAGGTCTTGGCACCGGGGAGCTGTTTTTT. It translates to CASSLLSPGLGTGELFF.

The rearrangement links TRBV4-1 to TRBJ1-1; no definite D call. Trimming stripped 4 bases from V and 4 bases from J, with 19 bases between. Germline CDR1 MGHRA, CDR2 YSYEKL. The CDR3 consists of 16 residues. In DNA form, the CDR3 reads TGCGCCAGCAGCCCGCTCTCTGGGAATAGGCGCACTGAAGCTTTCTTT. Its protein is CASSPLSGNRRTEAFF.

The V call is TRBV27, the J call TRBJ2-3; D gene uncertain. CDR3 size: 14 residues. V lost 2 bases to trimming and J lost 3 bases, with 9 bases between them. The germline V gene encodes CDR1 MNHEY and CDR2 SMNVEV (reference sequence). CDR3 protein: CASSLLGLTDTQYF. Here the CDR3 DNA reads TGTGCCAGCAGTTTACTAGGGCTAACAGATACGCAGTATTTT.

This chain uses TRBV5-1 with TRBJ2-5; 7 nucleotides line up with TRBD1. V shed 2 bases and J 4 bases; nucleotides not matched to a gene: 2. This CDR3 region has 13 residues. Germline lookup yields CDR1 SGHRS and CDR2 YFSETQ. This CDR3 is CASSLQGRETQYF. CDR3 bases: TGCGCCAGCAGCTTACAGGGGAGAGAGACCCAGTACTTC.

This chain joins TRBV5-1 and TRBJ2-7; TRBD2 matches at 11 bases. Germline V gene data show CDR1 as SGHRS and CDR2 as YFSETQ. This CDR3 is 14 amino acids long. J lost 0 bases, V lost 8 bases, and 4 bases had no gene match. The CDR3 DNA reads TGCGCCAGTGCGACTAGCGGGATCTCCTACGAGCAGTACTTC. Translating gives CASATSGISYEQYF. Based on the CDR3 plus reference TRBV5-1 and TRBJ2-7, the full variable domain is KAGVTQTPRYLIKTRGQQVTLSCSPISGHRSVSWYQQTPGQGLQFLFEYFSETQRNKGNFPGRFSGRQFSNSRSEMNVSTLELGDSALYLCASATSGISYEQYFGPGTRLTVT.

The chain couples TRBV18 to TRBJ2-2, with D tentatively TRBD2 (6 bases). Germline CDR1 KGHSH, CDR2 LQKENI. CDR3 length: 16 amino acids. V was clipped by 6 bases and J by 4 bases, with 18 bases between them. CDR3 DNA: TGTGCCAGCTCGGGGGGTCCATCACTTCTCACCGGGGAGCTGTTTTTT. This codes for CASSGGPSLLTGELFF.

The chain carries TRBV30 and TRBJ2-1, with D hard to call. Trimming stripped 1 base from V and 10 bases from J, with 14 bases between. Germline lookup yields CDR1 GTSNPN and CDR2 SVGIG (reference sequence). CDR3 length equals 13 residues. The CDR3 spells CAWSAGVTREQFF. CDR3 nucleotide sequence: TGTGCCTGGAGTGCGGGCGTTACCAGGGAGCAGTTCTTC.

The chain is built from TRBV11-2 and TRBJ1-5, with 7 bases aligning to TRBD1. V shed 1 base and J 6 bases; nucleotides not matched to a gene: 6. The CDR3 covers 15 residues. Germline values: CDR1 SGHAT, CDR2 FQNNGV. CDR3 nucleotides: TGTGCCAGCAGCTTAGGACAGGGTGTGGGTCAGCCCCAGCATTTT. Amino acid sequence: CASSLGQGVGQPQHF.

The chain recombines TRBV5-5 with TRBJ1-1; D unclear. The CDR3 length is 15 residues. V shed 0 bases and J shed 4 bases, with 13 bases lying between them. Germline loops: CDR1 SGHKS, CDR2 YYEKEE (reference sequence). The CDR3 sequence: CASSLAGNGFTEAFF. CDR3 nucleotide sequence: TGTGCCAGCAGCTTGGCAGGCAACGGCTTCACTGAAGCTTTCTTT.

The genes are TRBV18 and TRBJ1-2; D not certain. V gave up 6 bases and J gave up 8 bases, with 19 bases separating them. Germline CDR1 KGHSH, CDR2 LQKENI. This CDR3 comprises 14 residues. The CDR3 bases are TGTGCCAGCTCGCCGCCGGGCCCCCTCTGGGGCTACACCTTC. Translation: CASSPPGPLWGYTF.

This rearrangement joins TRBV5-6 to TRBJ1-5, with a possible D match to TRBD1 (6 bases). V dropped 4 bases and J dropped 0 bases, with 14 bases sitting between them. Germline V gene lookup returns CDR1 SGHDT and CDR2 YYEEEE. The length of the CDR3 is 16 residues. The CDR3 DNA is TGTGCCAGCAGCCGAAAGACAGGACTTAGCAATCAGCCCCAGCATTTT. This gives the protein CASSRKTGLSNQPQHF.

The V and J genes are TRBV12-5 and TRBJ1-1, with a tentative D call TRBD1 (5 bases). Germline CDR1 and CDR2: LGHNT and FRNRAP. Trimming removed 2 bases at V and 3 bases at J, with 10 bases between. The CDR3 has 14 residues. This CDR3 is CASGLRVGDTEAFF. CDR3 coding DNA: TGTGCTAGTGGTTTGCGTGTGGGGGACACTGAAGCTTTCTTT.

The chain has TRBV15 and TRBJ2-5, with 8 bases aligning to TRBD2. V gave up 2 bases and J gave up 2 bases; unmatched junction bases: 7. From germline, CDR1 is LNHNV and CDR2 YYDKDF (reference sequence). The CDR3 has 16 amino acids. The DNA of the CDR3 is TGTGCCACCAGCAGACCTGGGACTAGTCAACAAGAGACCCAGTACTTC. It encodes CATSRPGTSQQETQYF.

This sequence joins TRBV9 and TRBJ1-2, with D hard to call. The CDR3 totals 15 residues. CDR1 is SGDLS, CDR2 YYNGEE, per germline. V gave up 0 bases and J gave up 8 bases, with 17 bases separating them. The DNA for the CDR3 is TGTGCCAGCAGCGTAGTAGAGTTAAGTCTCGCGGGCTACACCTTC. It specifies CASSVVELSLAGYTF.

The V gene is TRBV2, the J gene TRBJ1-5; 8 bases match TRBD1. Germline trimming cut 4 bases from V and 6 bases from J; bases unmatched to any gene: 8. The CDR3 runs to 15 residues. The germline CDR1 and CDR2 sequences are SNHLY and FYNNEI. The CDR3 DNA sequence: TGTGCCAGCAGTGGCGGACAGGGTCGGAGTCAGCCCCAGCATTTT. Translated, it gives CASSGGQGRSQPQHF.

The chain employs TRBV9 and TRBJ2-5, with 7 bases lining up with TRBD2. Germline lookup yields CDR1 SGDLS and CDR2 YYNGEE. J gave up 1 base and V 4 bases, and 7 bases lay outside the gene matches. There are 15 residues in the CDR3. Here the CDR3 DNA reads TGTGCCAGCAGCACCCCTAGCGGAGTCCAAGAGACCCAGTACTTC. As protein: CASSTPSGVQETQYF. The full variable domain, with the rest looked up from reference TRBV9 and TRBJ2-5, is DSGVTQTPKHLITATGQRVTLRCSPRSGDLSVYWYQQSLDQGLQFLIQYYNGEERAKGNILERFSAQQFPDLHSELNLSSLELGDSALYFCASSTPSGVQETQYFGPGTRLLVL.

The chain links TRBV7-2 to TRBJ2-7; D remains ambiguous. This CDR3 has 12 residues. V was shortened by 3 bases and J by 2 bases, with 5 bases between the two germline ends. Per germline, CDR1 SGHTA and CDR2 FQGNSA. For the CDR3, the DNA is TGTGCCAGCAGCTTTAATCCCTACGAGCAGTACTTC. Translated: CASSFNPYEQYF.

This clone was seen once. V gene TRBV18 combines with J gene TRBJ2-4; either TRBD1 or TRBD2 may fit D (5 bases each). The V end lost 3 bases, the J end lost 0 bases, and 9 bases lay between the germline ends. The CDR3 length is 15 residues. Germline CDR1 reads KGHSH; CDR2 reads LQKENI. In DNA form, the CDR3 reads TGTGCCAGCTCACCCGTAGGGACAGCCAAAAACATTCAGTACTTC. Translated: CASSPVGTAKNIQYF.

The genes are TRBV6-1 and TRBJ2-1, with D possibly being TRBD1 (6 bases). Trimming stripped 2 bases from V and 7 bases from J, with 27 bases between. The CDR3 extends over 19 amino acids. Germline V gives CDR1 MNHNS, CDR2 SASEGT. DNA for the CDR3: TGTGCCAGCAGTGAAAGGGTGATGGGGGCGACAGGAATTTGGAATGAGCAGTTCTTC. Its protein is CASSERVMGATGIWNEQFF.

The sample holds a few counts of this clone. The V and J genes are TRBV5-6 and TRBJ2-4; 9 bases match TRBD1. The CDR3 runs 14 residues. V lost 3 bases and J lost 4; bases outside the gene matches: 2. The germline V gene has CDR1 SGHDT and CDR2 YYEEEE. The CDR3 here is CASSWGTGKNIQYF. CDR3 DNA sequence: TGTGCCAGCAGCTGGGGGACAGGGAAAAACATTCAGTACTTC.

CDR3 sequence (DNA): TGTGCCAGCAGTGGCAACGGACAGGTCACAGATACGCAGTATTTT. The encoded protein is CASSGNGQVTDTQYF. J is TRBJ2-3 and V is TRBV2, with 7 bases that match TRBD1. CDR1 is SNHLY and CDR2 is FYNNEI in the germline V gene. V lost 4 bases, J lost 2 bases, and 6 bases stayed unmatched. This CDR3 is 15 amino acids long.

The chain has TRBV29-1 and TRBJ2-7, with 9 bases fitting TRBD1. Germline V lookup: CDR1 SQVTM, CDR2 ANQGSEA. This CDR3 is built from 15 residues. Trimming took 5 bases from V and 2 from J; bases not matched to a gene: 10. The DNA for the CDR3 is TGCAGCGTTCTGGGCCTCCGGGACAGGGCCTACGAGCAGTACTTC. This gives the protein CSVLGLRDRAYEQYF.

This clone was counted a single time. DNA of the CDR3: TGTGCCAGCAGCAAGCGGGGGGGGCTTTACGAGCAGTACTTC. This gives the protein CASSKRGGLYEQYF. The genes are TRBV6-1 and TRBJ2-7; 10 bases align to TRBD2. CDR1 and CDR2 from the germline V gene are MNHNS and SASEGT. The V gene end was trimmed by 6 bases and the J gene end by 4 bases; junction bases not matched to a gene: 6. The CDR3 is made up of 14 amino acids.

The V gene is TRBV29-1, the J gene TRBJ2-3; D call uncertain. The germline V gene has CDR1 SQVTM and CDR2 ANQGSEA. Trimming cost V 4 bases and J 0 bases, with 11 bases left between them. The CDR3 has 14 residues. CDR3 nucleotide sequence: TGCAGCGTTGTCTTATCACTTAGCACAGATACGCAGTATTTT. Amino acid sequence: CSVVLSLSTDTQYF.

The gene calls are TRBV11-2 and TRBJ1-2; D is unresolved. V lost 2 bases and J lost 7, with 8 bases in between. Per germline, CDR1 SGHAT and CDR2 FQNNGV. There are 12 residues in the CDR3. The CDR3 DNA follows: TGTGCCAGCAGCTTAATCCAGGCTGGCTACACCTTC. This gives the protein CASSLIQAGYTF.